This T cell receptor beta chain was profiled in a study of blood T cell repertoires in COVID-19. J was trimmed by 8 bases and V by 4 bases; bases with no gene match: 19. This CDR3 comprises 17 residues. Germline CDR1 SGHNT, CDR2 YYREEE (reference sequence). TCRdb's copy holds only in-frame clones and misses some; the assay was immunoSEQ multiplex PCR. In the table there are approximately 280,000 clones, approximately 85% of which are singletons. The sequenced sample was peripheral blood. The clonotype comes from a man over 45 with active or convalescent COVID-19. The chain employs TRBV5-4 and TRBJ2-3; 7 bases fit TRBD2. This chain's CDR3 is CASSVPGLGRENATQYF. The DNA of the CDR3 is TGTGCCAGCAGCGTACCGGGGTTAGGGCGGGAGAATGCTACGCAGTATTTT.